The entry below describes one TCR beta chain. The sample comes from a study of memory CD4+ T cells and cytomegalovirus serostatus. V dropped 5 bases and J dropped 7; count of bases not matched to a gene: 12. CDR1 is LNHDA, CDR2 SQIVND, per germline (reference sequence). The CDR3 sequence is 15 residues long. The sort gate was single viable CD3+CD4+CD8-CD45RO+ cells for memory CD4+ T cells. Using immunoSEQ multiplex PCR, the repertoire was profiled, and TCRdb retains in-frame clones only, with some absent. Of under 80,000 clones in the sample, approximately 85% were seen once. This TCR was sampled from an adult in good health and CMV-seronegative. The sample consisted of memory CD4+ T cells from blood. The chain carries TRBV19 and TRBJ1-1; 8 bases map to TRBD1. Here the CDR3 DNA reads TGTGCCAGTAGTCCCGGACAGGGTAGGTTGGGTGAAGCTTTCTTT. Its protein product is CASSPGQGRLGEAFF.